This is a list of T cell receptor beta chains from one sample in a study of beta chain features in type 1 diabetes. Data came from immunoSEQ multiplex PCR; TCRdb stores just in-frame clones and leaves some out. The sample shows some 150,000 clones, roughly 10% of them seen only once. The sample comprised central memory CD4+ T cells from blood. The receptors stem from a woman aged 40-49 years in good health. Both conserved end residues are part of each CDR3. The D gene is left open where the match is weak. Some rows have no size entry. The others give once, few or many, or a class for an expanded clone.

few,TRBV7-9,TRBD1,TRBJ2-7,TGTGCCAGCAGTAATTTCCGGGACAGGGGGTCCCACGAGCAGTACTTC,CASSNFRDRGSHEQYF
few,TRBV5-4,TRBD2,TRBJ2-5,TGTGCCAGCAGCCTACCCACCAGCGGGGGGAGAGAGACCCAGTACTTC,CASSLPTSGGRETQYF
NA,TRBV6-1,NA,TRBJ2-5,TGTGCCAGCAGTGAAGGGGTGAGCACGGGCCAAGAGACCCAGTACTTC,CASSEGVSTGQETQYF
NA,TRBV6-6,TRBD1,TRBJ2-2,TGTGCCAGCAGGGACAGGGGGCACACCGGGGAGCTGTTTTTT,CASRDRGHTGELFF
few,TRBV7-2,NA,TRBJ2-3,TGTGCCAGCAGCTTAGAACAGGGGAGGATAGATACGCAGTATTTT,CASSLEQGRIDTQYF
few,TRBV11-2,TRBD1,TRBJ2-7,TGTGCCAGCAGCTACCGGGGGACAGGGTCCTACGAGCAGTACTTC,CASSYRGTGSYEQYF
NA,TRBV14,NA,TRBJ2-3,TGTGCCAGCAGCCACTGGGGCCCAAGCACAGATACGCAGTATTTT,CASSHWGPSTDTQYF
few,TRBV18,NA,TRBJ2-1,TGTGCCAGCTCACCACCAGGGAGTTCTTACAATGAGCAGTTCTTC,CASSPPGSSYNEQFF
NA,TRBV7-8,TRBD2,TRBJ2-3,TGTGCCAGCAGCCCGACTAGCGGGGGGGCATTGGGAGATACGCAGTATTTT,CASSPTSGGALGDTQYF
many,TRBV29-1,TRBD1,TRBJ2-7,TGCAGCGTTGTGTCTGGGACAGGGATCTTGGGGCAGTACTTC,CSVVSGTGILGQYF
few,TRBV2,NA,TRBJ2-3,TGTGCCACCCGAGGGACGGCGCTAGCGCGGTATTTT,CATRGTALARYF
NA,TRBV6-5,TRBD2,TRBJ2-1,TGTGCCAGCAGTCCAAGCGGGGGGAATGAGCAGTTCTTC,CASSPSGGNEQFF
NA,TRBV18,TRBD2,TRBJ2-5,TGTGCCAGCTCACCACCCGGACTAGAAGAGACCCAGTACTTC,CASSPPGLEETQYF
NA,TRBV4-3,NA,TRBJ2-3,TGCGCCAGCAGCCAAGGGGACAACACAGATACGCAGTATTTT,CASSQGDNTDTQYF
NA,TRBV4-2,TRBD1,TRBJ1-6,TGTGCCAGCAGCCAAGGGACAGGGGTAAATAATTCACCCCTCCACTTT,CASSQGTGVNNSPLHF
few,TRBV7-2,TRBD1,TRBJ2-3,TGTGCCAGCAGCCCGGACAGGGGGCGGGGTACGCAGTATTTT,CASSPDRGRGTQYF
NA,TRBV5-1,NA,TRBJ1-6,TGCGCCACACGGGACACTAATTCACCCCTCCACTTT,CATRDTNSPLHF
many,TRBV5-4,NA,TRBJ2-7,TGTGCCAGCAGCCGAGAACAGGGAAACTCCTACGAGCAGTACTTC,CASSREQGNSYEQYF
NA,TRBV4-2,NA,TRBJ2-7,TGTGCCAGCAGCCAAGATCGAGGCTACAAGCAGTACTTC,CASSQDRGYKQYF
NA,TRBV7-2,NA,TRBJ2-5,TGTGCCAGCAGCCCCCGGGCAGTGGGGGGGACCCAGTACTTC,CASSPRAVGGTQYF
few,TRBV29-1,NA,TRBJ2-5,TGCAGCGTTGAAGATCCCGGAGCTGAGACCCAGTACTTC,CSVEDPGAETQYF
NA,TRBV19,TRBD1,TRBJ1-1,TGTGCCAGTAGTCGGGGACAGGGCACTGAAGCTTTCTTT,CASSRGQGTEAFF
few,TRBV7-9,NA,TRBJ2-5,TGTGCCAGCAGACCGGCGGGCGGTGGGGAGACCCAGTACTTC,CASRPAGGGETQYF
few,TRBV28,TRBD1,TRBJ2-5,TGTGCCAGCAGTACCCCGACAGGGGCGCAAGAGACCCAGTACTTC,CASSTPTGAQETQYF
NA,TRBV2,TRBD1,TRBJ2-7,TGTGCCAGCAGGTGGGACAGGGCAAACGAGCAGTACTTC,CASRWDRANEQYF
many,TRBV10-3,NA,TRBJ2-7,TGTGCCATCATGGGAAGACAGGCCGACGAGCAGTACTTC,CAIMGRQADEQYF
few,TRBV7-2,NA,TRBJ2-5,TGTGCCAGCAGCTACAGGGGAGGACAAGAGACCCAGTACTTC,CASSYRGGQETQYF
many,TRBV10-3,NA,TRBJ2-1,TGTGCCATCAAAACTATCCGGTTCTTC,CAIKTIRFF
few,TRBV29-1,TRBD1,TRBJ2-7,TGCAGCGTAATACAGGGGACCTACGAGCAGTACTTC,CSVIQGTYEQYF
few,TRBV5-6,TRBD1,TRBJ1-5,TGTGCCAGCAGCCGGGACAGCTATCAGCCCCAGCATTTT,CASSRDSYQPQHF
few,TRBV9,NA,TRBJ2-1,TGTGCCAGCACCGGGTTGAACTACAATGAGCAGTTCTTC,CASTGLNYNEQFF
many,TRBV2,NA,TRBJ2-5,TGTGCCGGAGATTCAGGCAGGGCAGAGACCCAGTACTTC,CAGDSGRAETQYF
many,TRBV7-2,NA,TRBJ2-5,TGTGCCAGCAGCTTAGCCCCCGCGGGGACCCAGTACTTC,CASSLAPAGTQYF
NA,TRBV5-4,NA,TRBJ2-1,TGTGCCAGCAGCACCGGTTTGACAGGCGATGAGCAGTTCTTC,CASSTGLTGDEQFF
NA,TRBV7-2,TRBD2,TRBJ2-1,TGTGCCAGCAGCTTAGCGCGGGGGTCGAATGAGCAGTTCTTC,CASSLARGSNEQFF
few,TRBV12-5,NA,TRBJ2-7,TGTGCTAGTGCCCCGGGTCCCGTTCCCTCCTACGAGCAGTACTTC,CASAPGPVPSYEQYF
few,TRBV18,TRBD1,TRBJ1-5,TGTGCCAGCTCAGAAGACAGGGGGCGGAATCAGCCCCAGCATTTT,CASSEDRGRNQPQHF
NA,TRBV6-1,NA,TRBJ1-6,TGTGCACAGGGAGATAATTCACCCCTCCACTTT,CAQGDNSPLHF
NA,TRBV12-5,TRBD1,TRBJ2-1,TGTGCTAGTGGATCCTCATGGGGGACAGGGGGGAATGAGCAGTTCTTC,CASGSSWGTGGNEQFF
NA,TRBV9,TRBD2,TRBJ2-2,TGTGCCAGCAGCGTAGGCGGGGGGGCCAGGGCCGGGGAGCTGTTTTTT,CASSVGGGARAGELFF
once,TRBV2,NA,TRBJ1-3,TGTGCCAGCAGTGAACCTCCGAGAGGAAACACCATATATTTT,CASSEPPRGNTIYF
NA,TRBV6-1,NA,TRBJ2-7,TGTGCCAGCAGTGAAGCGGGACATGGGACCTACGAGCAGTACTTC,CASSEAGHGTYEQYF
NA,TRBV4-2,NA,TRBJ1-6,TGTGCCAGCAGCTTGCGTCAGGGGACTAATTCACCCCTCCACTTT,CASSLRQGTNSPLHF